The present T cell receptor (beta chain) was sequenced within a study of radiotherapy plus CTLA-4 blockade in lung cancer. Across the study: Objective response was observed in about 19% of patients, and disease control in 30% to 40%.

Regarding the study as a whole: Blood saw expansion of tumor-derived TCR clones after radiotherapy plus ipilimumab.

A note on this clone: Its antigen is unknown.

Sequencing was performed with immunoSEQ multiplex PCR; in TCRdb, only in-frame clones are kept and a portion is missing. Seen here are tens of thousands of clones, approximately 77% observed once, and the top ten hold 20% to 25%. V lost 5 bases and J lost 4; bases outside the gene matches: 7. Germline CDR1 SGHVS, CDR2 FQNEAQ. The CDR3 length is 15 residues. The rearrangement uses TRBV7-8 and TRBJ1-4; TRBD1 matches at 7 bases. The starting material was peripheral blood, obtained from a patient treated with radiotherapy plus ipilimumab. This TCR came from a human donor with non-small cell lung cancer that progressed on radiotherapy plus ipilimumab. The CDR3 region has the DNA TGTGCCAGCAGCGCAACGACAGGGATTAATGAAAAACTGTTTTTT. Translating gives CASSATTGINEKLFF.